Given below is one T cell receptor beta chain in context. This record comes from a study of blood T cells in healthy people across ages. V dropped 5 bases and J dropped 0 bases, with 14 bases sitting between them. The CDR3 contains 15 residues. Per the germline V gene, CDR1 is MNHNY and CDR2 is SVGAGI (reference sequence). A J-beta primer mix and a sample-barcoded 5' primer were used in a second PCR of roughly 6 to 12 cycles. A single record per CDR3 protein comes from TCRdb applying MiXCR to the 5' RACE reads. Of about 580,000 distinct CDR3 sequences in the sample, more than 45% were seen once. The chain carries TRBV6-6 and TRBJ2-7; D is possibly TRBD1 (6 bases). This sequence was found in a man aged 80 or over in good health. What was sequenced was blood. This CDR3 reads CASSIQGDGSYEQYF. The CDR3 DNA is TGTGCCAGCAGTATACAGGGAGACGGCTCCTACGAGCAGTACTTC.